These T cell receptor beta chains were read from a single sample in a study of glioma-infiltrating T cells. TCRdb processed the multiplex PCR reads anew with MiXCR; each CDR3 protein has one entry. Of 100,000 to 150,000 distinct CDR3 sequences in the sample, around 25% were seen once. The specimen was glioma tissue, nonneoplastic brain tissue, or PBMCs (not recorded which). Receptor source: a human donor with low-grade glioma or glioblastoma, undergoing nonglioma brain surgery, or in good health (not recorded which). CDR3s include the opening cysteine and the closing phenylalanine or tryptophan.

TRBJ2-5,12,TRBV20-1,CSAMRQGETQYF
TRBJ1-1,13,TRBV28,CASSLSGVTEAFF
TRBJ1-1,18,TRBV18,CASSPTDRGQAVNTEAFF
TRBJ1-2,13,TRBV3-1,CASSQVSSYGYTF
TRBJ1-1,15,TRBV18,CASSPQQEVNTEAFF
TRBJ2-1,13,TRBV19,CASSLPGFDEQFF
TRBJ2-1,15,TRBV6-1,CASRTGGMKVNEQFF
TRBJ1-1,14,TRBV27,CASRPNRADTEAFF
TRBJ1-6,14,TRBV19,CASRFRVGNSPLHF
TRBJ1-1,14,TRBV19,CASSPFFIGQEAFF
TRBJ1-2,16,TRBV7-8,CASRKGQGSTNYGYTF
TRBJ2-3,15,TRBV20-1,CSARAPPLSTDTQYF
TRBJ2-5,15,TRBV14,CASSQQYVTQETQYF
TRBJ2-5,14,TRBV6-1,CAISDTADQETQYF
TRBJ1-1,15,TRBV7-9,CASSQPGQGNTEAFF
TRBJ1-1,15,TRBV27,CASSFLGQGISEAFF
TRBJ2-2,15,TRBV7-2,CASSKRRENTGELFF
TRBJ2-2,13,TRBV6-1,CASRGLAIGELFF
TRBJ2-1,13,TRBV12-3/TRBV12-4,CASSLPSYNEQFF
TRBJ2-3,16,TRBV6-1,CASSFLRGRGTDTQYF
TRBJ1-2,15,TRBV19,CASSIAAGAVCGYTF
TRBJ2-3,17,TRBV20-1,CSARDSLAGGNTDTQYF
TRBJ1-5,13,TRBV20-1,CSARDSSNQPQHF
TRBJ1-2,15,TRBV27,CASRAHGRQGDGYTF
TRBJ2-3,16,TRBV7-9,CASSTLGQPGTDTQYF
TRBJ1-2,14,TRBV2,CASSLQGSNYGYTF
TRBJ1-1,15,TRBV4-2,CASSPQGRGDTEAFF
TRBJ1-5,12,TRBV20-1,CSAARVGQPQHF
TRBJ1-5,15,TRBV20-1,CSARVETGPYQPQHF
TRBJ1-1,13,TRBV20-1,CSASHGSGTEAFF
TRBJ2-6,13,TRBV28,CASRGFGANVLTF
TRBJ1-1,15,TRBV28,CASRQPYRENTEAFF
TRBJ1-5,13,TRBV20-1,CSAKGDSNQPQHF
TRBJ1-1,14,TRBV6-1,CASSGLFRDTEAFF
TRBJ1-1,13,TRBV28,CASSLLAGTEAFF
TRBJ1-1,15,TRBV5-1,CASTDQGNMNTEAFF
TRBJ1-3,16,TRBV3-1,CASRSAAGTPGNTIYF
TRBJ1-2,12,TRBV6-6,CASSYGEGGYTF
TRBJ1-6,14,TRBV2,CASSEQTGNSPLHF
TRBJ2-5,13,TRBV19,CASSGGSSETQYF
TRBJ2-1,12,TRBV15,CASSLGPGGQFF
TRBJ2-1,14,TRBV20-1,CSAITSGGGHEQFF
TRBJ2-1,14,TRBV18,CASSPNRQLNEQFF
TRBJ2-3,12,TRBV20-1,CSASQGSDTQYF
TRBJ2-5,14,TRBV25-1,CASSLYRGDETKYF
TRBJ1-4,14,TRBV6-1,CASRDGTGGEKLFF
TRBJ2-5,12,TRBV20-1,CSAVTDQETQYF
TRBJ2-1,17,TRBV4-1,CASSQVGTSGGYNERFF
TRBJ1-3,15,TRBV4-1,CASSQEGRSGNTIYF
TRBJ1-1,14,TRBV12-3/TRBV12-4,CASSPTGGGTEAFF
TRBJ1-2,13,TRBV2,CASSEAHSNGYTF
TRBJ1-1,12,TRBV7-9,CASSPWITEAFF
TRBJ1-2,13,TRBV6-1,CASCKRDGDGYTF
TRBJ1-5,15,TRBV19,CASSIYDSTHQPQHF
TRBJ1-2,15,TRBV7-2,CASSLEVVHNYGYTF